These 4 T cell receptor beta chains came from one sample sequenced in a study of graft-versus-host responses after intestinal transplantation (dated by TCRdb to about 2021). This specimen's time point label, per the study, means: cells obtained before transplantation from donor or recipient. Library prep was done by the immunoSEQ multiplex PCR assay. The source is immuneACCESS, and TCRdb retained only in-frame sequences with V and J called. Part of the clones is not carried over; for the studies checked, unresolved V genes explain less than half of this, and the remainder is unexplained. Across this sample there are over 70,000 clones, with 85% to 95% seen only once. The ten largest clones capture around 0.56% of the sample. Their antigen targets remain unknown. The sequences come from unstimulated CD8+ T cells sorted from spleen or lymph node cells, collected before intestinal transplant. The receptors come from a human donor who received an intestinal transplant.

The chain combines TRBV27 with TRBJ2-5; D assignment may be TRBD1 or TRBD2 (5 bases each). There are 14 residues in the CDR3. The germline gives CDR1 MNHEY, CDR2 SMNVEV (reference sequence). V was shortened by 1 base and J by 1 base, with 7 bases between the two germline ends. The CDR3 region is CASSLWGPQETQYF. CDR3 bases: TGTGCCAGCAGTTTATGGGGACCCCAAGAGACCCAGTACTTC.

This chain joins TRBV6-6 and TRBJ1-1; D not resolved. Trimming removed 3 bases from V and 1 base from J, with 6 bases in between. Germline CDR1 and CDR2: MNHNY and SVGAGI (reference sequence). The CDR3 sequence is 13 residues long. As DNA, the CDR3 is TGTGCCAGCAGTTATTCGTCGAACACTGAAGCTTTCTTT. Translated: CASSYSSNTEAFF.

The chain recombines TRBV7-9 with TRBJ2-2; the D is unclear. CDR3 length: 13 amino acids. Germline CDR1 is SEHNR and CDR2 is FQNEAQ (reference sequence). Trimming took off 1 base at V and 2 bases at J, with 2 bases between the two ends. For the CDR3, the DNA is TGTGCCAGCAGCTTAGGAAACACCGGGGAGCTGTTTTTT. Amino acid sequence: CASSLGNTGELFF.

The chain joins TRBV5-6 to TRBJ1-2; possible D gene TRBD1, 5 bases. V lost 3 bases, J lost 1 base, and 7 bases lay in between. This CDR3 has 13 amino acids. Germline loops: CDR1 SGHDT, CDR2 YYEEEE. DNA of the CDR3: TGTGCCAGCAGCTCGGACAATAACTATGGCTACACCTTC. Its translation is CASSSDNNYGYTF. Supplemented by reference TRBV5-6 and TRBJ1-2, the full variable domain reads DAGVTQSPTHLIKTRGQQVTLRCSPKSGHDTVSWYQQALGQGPQFIFQYYEEEERQRGNFPDRFSGHQFPNYSSELNVNALLLGDSALYLCASSSDNNYGYTFGSGTRLTVV.